This T cell receptor (beta chain) was found in a study of CD8 T cells in Susac syndrome. This CDR3 region has 13 residues. Trimming cost V 5 bases and J 5 bases, with 12 bases left between them. Per the germline V gene, CDR1 is SGHDN and CDR2 is FVKESK. The RNA input was roughly 0.45 to 1 ug, and it was reverse transcribed with random hexamers. TCRdb re-called the immunoSEQ multiplex PCR reads through MiXCR, storing one row per CDR3 protein. The table lists 150,000 to 190,000 distinct CDR3 sequences, 95% of them singletons. The patients with Susac syndrome were individuals who fulfilled the recently defined diagnostic criteria for disease that was either definite or probable.

Material for sequencing was CD4+ T cells from PBMCs. V is TRBV14 and J is TRBJ2-5; D unresolved. The sequence was collected from a human donor with Susac syndrome. For the CDR3, the DNA is TGTGCCAGCAGCAACAACCGCGGCGAGACCCAGTACTTC. Protein product: CASSNNRGETQYF. The full variable domain, in which reference TRBV14 and TRBJ2-5 provide the parts outside the CDR3, is EAGVTQFPSHSVIEKGQTVTLRCDPISGHDNLYWYRRVMGKEIKFLLHFVKESKQDESGMPNNRFLAERTGGTYSTLKVQPAELEDSGVYFCASSNNRGETQYFGPGTRLLVL.